This passage covers 31 T cell receptor beta chains from one sample sequenced in a study of blood T cell repertoires in COVID-19 (dated by TCRdb to the early 2020s). Libraries were constructed by the immunoSEQ multiplex PCR assay. As stored in TCRdb, this immuneACCESS dataset retains in-frame rearrangements with V and J assigned. A fraction of the clones does not appear; measured against another copy, unresolved V genes explain less than half of the discrepancy, and the remainder lacks a known reason. This sample has about 150,000 clones in its table, and 75% to 85% of those were observed once. The ten largest clonotypes hold roughly an eighth of the sample. What was sequenced was peripheral blood. The receptor set was obtained from a woman aged 60-75 years with COVID-19, enrolled during active disease.

J is TRBJ1-4 and V is TRBV4-1; D may be TRBD1 (5 bases). V lost 0 bases to trimming and J lost 10 bases, with 6 bases between them. The germline V gene encodes CDR1 MGHRA and CDR2 YSYEKL. There are 12 residues in the CDR3. This chain's CDR3 is CASSQDGGKLFF. Written as DNA, the CDR3 is TGCGCCAGCAGCCAAGACGGGGGAAAACTGTTTTTT.

The V gene is TRBV6-5, the J gene TRBJ1-5; D remains unclear. The germline CDR1 and CDR2 sequences are MNHEY and SVGAGI. The V end was cut by 6 bases, the J end by 0 bases, with 12 bases between. The CDR3 has 15 amino acids. The CDR3: CASSSSRYSNQPQHF. The CDR3 nucleotides read TGTGCCAGCAGCTCCTCGCGTTATAGCAATCAGCCCCAGCATTTT.

Written as DNA, the CDR3 is TGTGCCAGCAACCGACAGGGACAAACTGAAGCTTTCTTT. Amino acid sequence: CASNRQGQTEAFF. This sequence joins TRBV6-5 and TRBJ1-1; 7 nucleotides line up with TRBD1. J lost 5 bases, V lost 7 bases, and 7 bases had no gene match. The CDR3 totals 13 residues. Germline assignment: CDR1 MNHEY and CDR2 SVGAGI.

The chain uses TRBV19 and TRBJ1-2, with 10 bases aligning to TRBD1. The CDR3 covers 14 residues. Germline values: CDR1 LNHDA, CDR2 SQIVND (reference sequence). Trimming removed 6 bases from V and 3 bases from J; junction bases left unmatched: 4. This CDR3 reads CASRGQGTHYGYTF. The DNA for the CDR3 is TGTGCCAGTAGGGGACAGGGGACCCACTATGGCTACACCTTC.

The chain uses TRBV6-1 and TRBJ2-7, with D maybe TRBD2 (5 bases). Between the trimmed V and J ends, which lost 0 bases and 4 bases, there was a span of 22 bases. The CDR3 has 18 amino acids. CDR1 is MNHNS and CDR2 is SASEGT in the germline V gene. CDR3 sequence: CASSEALRFPAGNYEQYF. The DNA of the CDR3 is TGTGCCAGCAGTGAAGCGCTTAGGTTCCCAGCCGGGAATTACGAGCAGTACTTC.

The chain links TRBV18 to TRBJ1-5; D gene unclear. Germline V gene lookup returns CDR1 KGHSH and CDR2 LQKENI. The CDR3 loop spans 13 amino acids. V lost 3 bases, J lost 7 bases, and 10 bases lay in between. The CDR3 nucleotides are TGTGCCAGCTCACCGGCGGTTGGCCAGCCCCAGCATTTT. Amino acid sequence: CASSPAVGQPQHF.

The chain employs TRBV4-2 and TRBJ2-1; 8 bases align to TRBD2. The CDR3 has 16 residues. J lost 2 bases, V lost 0 bases, and 3 bases had no gene match. Germline V gene sequence: CDR1 LGHNA, CDR2 YNFKEQ. CDR3 loop: CASSQEETSAYNEQFF. The CDR3 DNA reads TGTGCCAGCAGCCAAGAAGAGACTAGCGCCTACAATGAGCAGTTCTTC.

For the CDR3, the DNA is TGCGCCAGCAGTTGGGCAGTTAGCTCTGGAAACACCATATATTTT. Its translation is CASSWAVSSGNTIYF. The chain employs TRBV10-2 and TRBJ1-3; no definite D call. The germline V gene has CDR1 WSHSY and CDR2 SAAADI. The CDR3 extends over 15 amino acids. V shed 5 bases and J shed 0 bases, with 11 bases lying between them.

The CDR3 bases are TGCAGCGTTGGGAAGGTCGGTGGGGGCGCGGGCAATCAGCCCCAGCATTTT. Translating it yields CSVGKVGGGAGNQPQHF. This chain connects TRBV29-1 to TRBJ1-5; perhaps TRBD1 as D (6 bases). V dropped 4 bases and J dropped 2 bases, with 21 bases sitting between them. Germline assignment: CDR1 SQVTM and CDR2 ANQGSEA. The CDR3 totals 17 residues.

This clone was seen once. The gene calls are TRBV11-2 and TRBJ2-5; 9 positions match TRBD1. Germline loops: CDR1 SGHAT, CDR2 FQNNGV. J was trimmed by 6 bases and V by 6 bases; bases with no gene match: 20. This CDR3 has 18 residues. CDR3 region: CASSSSSPGTGRVKTQYF. CDR3 nucleotides: TGTGCCAGCAGTTCTTCAAGTCCCGGGACAGGGCGAGTGAAGACCCAGTACTTC.

The chain recombines TRBV15 with TRBJ2-7; D is uncertain. Trimming took 0 bases from V and 3 from J, leaving 6 bases between them. Germline lookup yields CDR1 LNHNV and CDR2 YYDKDF (reference sequence). The CDR3 extends over 13 amino acids. CDR3 sequence (DNA): TGTGCCACCAGCAGAGATCTGCGCTACGAGCAGTACTTC. Translated: CATSRDLRYEQYF.

The V call is TRBV6-1, the J call TRBJ1-3, with a possible D match to TRBD1 (5 bases). CDR3 length: 16 amino acids. Germline V gene data show CDR1 as MNHNS and CDR2 as SASEGT. The V gene lost 0 bases and the J gene lost 0 bases, with 9 bases spanning the gap. CDR3 nucleotide sequence: TGTGCCAGCAGTGAAGCGCTGGGGGGCTCTGGAAACACCATATATTTT. Translated, it gives CASSEALGGSGNTIYF.

The chain couples TRBV5-1 to TRBJ2-1; 9 bases line up with TRBD2. Losses at the gene ends were 0 bases for V and 6 bases for J; bases not matched to a gene: 16. This CDR3 is built from 19 residues. Germline CDR1 reads SGHRS; CDR2 reads YFSETQ. CDR3 protein: CASSLAGTSRSTHRNEQFF. DNA for the CDR3: TGCGCCAGCAGCTTGGCCGGGACTAGCCGATCCACCCACCGCAATGAGCAGTTCTTC. Using reference TRBV5-1 and TRBJ2-1 for the parts outside the CDR3, the full variable domain is KAGVTQTPRYLIKTRGQQVTLSCSPISGHRSVSWYQQTPGQGLQFLFEYFSETQRNKGNFPGRFSGRQFSNSRSEMNVSTLELGDSALYLCASSLAGTSRSTHRNEQFFGPGTRLTVL.

The chain couples TRBV10-3 to TRBJ1-2, with 9 bases identical to TRBD1. CDR1 and CDR2 from the germline V gene are ENHRY and SYGVKD. J lost 7 bases, V lost 4 bases, and 7 bases had no gene match. The CDR3 spans 14 residues. The CDR3 loop reads CAISGTGAPSGYTF. CDR3 DNA sequence: TGTGCCATCAGTGGGACAGGGGCCCCGTCTGGCTACACCTTC.

The V and J genes are TRBV10-1 and TRBJ1-1, with 10 bases that match TRBD1. CDR1 WNHNN and CDR2 SYGVQD come from the germline V gene (reference sequence). The V segment lost 5 bases and the J segment 5 bases; nucleotides outside the gene matches: 11. The CDR3 consists of 16 residues. The CDR3 bases are TGCGCCAGCAGTTACACCCGGGACAGGGGATTAACTGAAGCTTTCTTT. Residues: CASSYTRDRGLTEAFF.

The V gene is TRBV6-5, the J gene TRBJ1-6; TRBD1 aligns across 7 bases. The V segment lost 7 bases and the J segment 6 bases; nucleotides outside the gene matches: 9. This CDR3 contains 15 residues. Germline loops: CDR1 MNHEY, CDR2 SVGAGI. CDR3 nucleotides: TGTGCCAGCACCAAAACGGGACAGCTTAATTCACCCCTCCACTTT. This gives the protein CASTKTGQLNSPLHF.

This clone was recorded once. The CDR3 region is CASRGPGTGNQPQHF. CDR3 bases: TGTGCCAGCAGGGGACCCGGGACAGGGAATCAGCCCCAGCATTTT. This chain uses TRBV6-5 with TRBJ1-5; 9 nucleotides align to TRBD1. V was clipped by 6 bases and J by 4 bases; unmatched bases: 7. This CDR3 comprises 15 residues. The V gene's germline CDR1 is MNHEY and CDR2 SVGAGI.

The J gene is TRBJ2-1, the V gene TRBV4-2; no definite D call. Trimming took 0 bases from V and 1 from J, leaving 4 bases between them. This CDR3 is built from 14 residues. Germline CDR1 is LGHNA and CDR2 is YNFKEQ. Written as DNA, the CDR3 is TGTGCCAGCAGCCAAGAACAGTCCTACAATGAGCAGTTCTTC. Translated: CASSQEQSYNEQFF.

This clone has more than one count but fewer than ten. This rearrangement joins TRBV28 to TRBJ1-1; no definite D call. With 2 bases removed from V and 0 bases from J, the gap between germline ends came to 16 bases. The CDR3 totals 17 residues. The germline gives CDR1 MDHEN, CDR2 SYDVKM. CDR3 in amino acids: CASSLTGIRFMNTEAFF. CDR3 in DNA: TGTGCCAGCAGTTTAACGGGGATTCGCTTTATGAACACTGAAGCTTTCTTT.

This rearrangement joins TRBV7-8 to TRBJ2-2, with TRBD2 identical over 13 bases. CDR1 SGHVS and CDR2 FQNEAQ come from the germline V gene. The CDR3 has 16 residues. V lost 7 bases, J lost 5 bases, and 7 bases stayed unmatched. For the CDR3, the DNA is TGTGCCAGCACCGGTCCGGGACTAGCGGGAACCGGGGAGCTGTTTTTT. It yields the protein CASTGPGLAGTGELFF.

The chain recombines TRBV7-2 with TRBJ2-1; 14 nucleotides match TRBD2. From germline, CDR1 is SGHTA and CDR2 FQGNSA. The ends lost 4 bases at V and 6 bases at J; junction bases unmatched: 11. The CDR3 runs to 18 residues. DNA of the CDR3: TGTGCCAGCAGCTGGAGCCTTTCCGGGACTAGCGGGAGCAATGAGCAGTTCTTC. Encoded protein: CASSWSLSGTSGSNEQFF.

The chain's CDR3 is CASSGDRNSPLHF. The CDR3 coding sequence is TGTGCCAGCAGTGGGGACAGAAATTCACCCCTCCACTTT. The genes are TRBV2 and TRBJ1-6; 7 nucleotides line up with TRBD1. With 4 bases clipped from V and 7 bases from J, the junction kept 1 base outside the gene matches. CDR1 and CDR2 from the germline V gene are SNHLY and FYNNEI. The CDR3 contains 13 residues.

The rearrangement uses TRBV30 and TRBJ1-2; 9 bases line up with TRBD1. This CDR3 is 15 amino acids long. The germline gives CDR1 GTSNPN, CDR2 SVGIG (reference sequence). V trimming: 2 bases; J trimming: 8 bases; junction bases outside the gene matches: 12. The CDR3 DNA reads TGTGCCTGGAGTCCCCTAGGGACAGGGATTCAGGGCTACACCTTC. As protein: CAWSPLGTGIQGYTF.

In its sample, this clone was seen once. The CDR3 sequence: CASSSRRQMMNTEAFF. The CDR3 bases are TGTGCCAGCAGCTCACGACGACAGATGATGAACACTGAAGCTTTCTTT. The chain uses TRBV5-8 and TRBJ1-1; tentatively, D is TRBD1 (5 bases). Germline V gene lookup returns CDR1 SGHTS and CDR2 YDEGEE. The length of the CDR3 is 16 residues. V was shortened by 3 bases and J by 0 bases, with 15 bases between the two germline ends.

This CDR3 is CASSLVFSGSPVYNEQFF. The CDR3 bases are TGCGCCAGCAGCTTGGTTTTTAGCGGGAGCCCCGTCTACAATGAGCAGTTCTTC. The J gene is TRBJ2-1, the V gene TRBV5-1, with 9 positions matching TRBD2. V dropped 0 bases and J dropped 3; count of bases not matched to a gene: 10. Germline V gene sequence: CDR1 SGHRS, CDR2 YFSETQ. This CDR3 is built from 18 residues.

The V and J genes are TRBV6-5 and TRBJ1-2, with a weak D call TRBD1 (5 bases). V was pared by 7 bases and J by 5 bases, with 17 bases between. This CDR3 region has 14 residues. CDR1 MNHEY and CDR2 SVGAGI come from the germline V gene. The CDR3 sequence: CASNPTGTRYGYTF. DNA for the CDR3: TGTGCCAGCAACCCTACCGGGACTCGTTATGGCTACACCTTC.

V and J are TRBV7-9 and TRBJ1-1; D is uncertain. CDR3 size: 15 residues. The germline V gene has CDR1 SEHNR and CDR2 FQNEAQ (reference sequence). Deletions cut 2 bases from V and 3 bases from J, with 13 bases between. The CDR3 sequence is CASSLPLGEDTEAFF. As DNA, the CDR3 is TGTGCCAGCAGCTTACCTCTTGGGGAGGACACTGAAGCTTTCTTT.

The V call is TRBV6-4, the J call TRBJ2-7; tentative D call: TRBD1 (5 bases). The CDR3 consists of 13 residues. V was pared by 2 bases and J by 6 bases, with 11 bases between. Germline CDR1 MRHNA, CDR2 SNTAGT. This CDR3 is CASSDNAQGEQYF. Here the CDR3 DNA reads TGTGCCAGCAGTGACAACGCGCAGGGCGAGCAGTACTTC.

This clone was picked up one time. The chain recombines TRBV6-6 with TRBJ2-1; D is perhaps TRBD2 (6 bases). There are 14 residues in the CDR3. The germline V gene encodes CDR1 MNHNY and CDR2 SVGAGI (reference sequence). V was shortened by 3 bases and J by 6 bases, with 12 bases between the two germline ends. CDR3 in amino acids: CASSYGRGGNEQFF. The CDR3 bases are TGTGCCAGCAGTTATGGGCGGGGCGGCAATGAGCAGTTCTTC.

A single count supports this clone. The rearrangement joins TRBV5-8 to TRBJ1-2; 10 bases are a match to TRBD1. With 2 bases clipped from V and 4 bases from J, the junction kept 5 bases outside the gene matches. CDR3 length equals 15 residues. Germline-derived CDR1 and CDR2 are SGHTS and YDEGEE. CDR3 protein: CASSLPGQGIYGYTF. CDR3 nucleotide sequence: TGTGCCAGCAGCTTACCGGGACAGGGGATCTATGGCTACACCTTC.

Turning to this clone: Since no conserved phenylalanine or tryptophan closes the CDR3, a read error is the likely cause. Because the CDR3's place on the DNA is in doubt, the DNA is left out and the CDR3 is given as listed by TCRdb. The genes are TRBV7-2 and TRBJ1-3. Termini included, the CDR3 measures 11 amino acids. The germline gives CDR1 SGHTA, CDR2 FQGNSA. CDR3 sequence: CASSTGGDLDL.